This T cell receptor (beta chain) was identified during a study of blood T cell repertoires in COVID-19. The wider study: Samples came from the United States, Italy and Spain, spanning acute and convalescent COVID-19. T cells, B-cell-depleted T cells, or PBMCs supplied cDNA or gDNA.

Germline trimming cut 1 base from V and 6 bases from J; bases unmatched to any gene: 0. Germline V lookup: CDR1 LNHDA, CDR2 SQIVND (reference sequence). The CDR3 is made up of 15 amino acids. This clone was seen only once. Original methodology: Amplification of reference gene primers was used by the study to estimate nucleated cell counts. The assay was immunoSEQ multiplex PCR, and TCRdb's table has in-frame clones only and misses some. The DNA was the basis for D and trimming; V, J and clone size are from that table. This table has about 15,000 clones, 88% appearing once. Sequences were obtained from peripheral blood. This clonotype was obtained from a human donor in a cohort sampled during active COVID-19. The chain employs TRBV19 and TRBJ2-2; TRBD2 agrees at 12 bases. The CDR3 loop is CASSIGLAGAGELFF. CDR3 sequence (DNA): TGTGCCAGTAGTATAGGACTAGCGGGAGCCGGGGAGCTGTTTTTT.